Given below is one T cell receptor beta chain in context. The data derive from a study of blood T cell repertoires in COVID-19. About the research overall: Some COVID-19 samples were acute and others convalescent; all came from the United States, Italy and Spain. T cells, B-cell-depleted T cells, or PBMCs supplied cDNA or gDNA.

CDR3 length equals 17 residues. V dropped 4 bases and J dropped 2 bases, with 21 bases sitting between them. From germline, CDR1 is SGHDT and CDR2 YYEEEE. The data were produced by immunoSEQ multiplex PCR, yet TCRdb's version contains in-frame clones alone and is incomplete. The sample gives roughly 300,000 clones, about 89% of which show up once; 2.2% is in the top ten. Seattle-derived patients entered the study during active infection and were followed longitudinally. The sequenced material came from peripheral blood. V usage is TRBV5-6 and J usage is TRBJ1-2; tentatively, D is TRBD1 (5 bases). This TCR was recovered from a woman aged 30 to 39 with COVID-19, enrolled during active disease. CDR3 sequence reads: CASSIELGRASNYGYTF. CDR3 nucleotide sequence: TGTGCCAGCAGCATAGAGCTGGGCAGGGCCTCGAACTATGGCTACACCTTC.